This T cell receptor beta chain was profiled in a study of technical replicates of blood from a few donors. CDR3 length: 12 residues. Germline values: CDR1 SGHTA, CDR2 FQGTGA. V lost 3 bases to trimming and J lost 1 base, with 3 bases between them. Measured with immunoSEQ multiplex PCR; TCRdb has only the in-frame clones, and not every one. The sample yields more than 75,000 clones, approximately 93% seen once. The sequence was obtained from a human donor in good health. The rearrangement links TRBV7-3 to TRBJ1-1; no clear D. The specimen was T cells isolated from PBMCs. CDR3 DNA sequence: TGTGCCAGCAGCTTCGGGAACACTGAAGCTTTCTTT. It codes for CASSFGNTEAFF.